The clone carrying this TCR beta chain was seen more than once but under ten times. The authors' processing: Reference gene primer amplification gave nucleated cell count estimates. The repertoire was sequenced with immunoSEQ multiplex PCR; TCRdb's copy has only in-frame clones and lacks some. The DNA gave D and trimming, while V, J and clone size come from that table. The sample records approximately 130,000 clones, about 84% being singletons. The sample originates from a study of blood T cell repertoires in COVID-19. On the study more broadly: COVID-19 samples collected from the United States, Italy and Spain covered acute and convalescent phases. In each case, the material was cDNA or gDNA derived from T cells, B-cell-depleted T cells, or PBMCs.

The CDR3 has 11 amino acids. V was trimmed by 6 bases and J by 3 bases, leaving 5 bases between them. This receptor was obtained from a man in his sixties with acute or convalescent COVID-19. Sequencing was carried out using peripheral blood. The chain is built from TRBV12-3 or TRBV12-4 and TRBJ2-5; TRBD2 might be the D (5 bases). Here the CDR3 DNA reads TGTGCCAGCAGGGGAGAAGAGACCCAGTACTTC. Its protein product is CASRGEETQYF.